This T cell receptor beta chain was found in a study of T-cell memory formation after mild COVID-19. Overall study context: The two donors had largely donor-specific TCR clusters. Study-wide results and limits: The study found contracting CD4+ clones mainly in CM and EM and contracting CD8+ clones in EMRA. Memory from before infection featured some responding clones, which suggests cross-reactive memory joined.

The V gene lost 3 bases and the J gene lost 2 bases, with 5 bases spanning the gap. The CDR3 loop spans 11 amino acids. Per germline, CDR1 DFQATT and CDR2 SNEGSKA (reference sequence). This clonotype occurred many times. The antigen is not known. The 5'RACE method, run with constant-segment primers, produced TCR alpha and TCR beta cDNA libraries (carrying sample barcodes and UMIs). MiXCR was run by TCRdb on the 5' RACE reads, yielding one entry per CDR3 protein. Among about 90,000 distinct CDR3 sequences listed, approximately 13% were seen once. Material: PBMCs or a T cell subset sorted from them (not recorded which). The V call is TRBV20-1, the J call TRBJ2-7; D gene unclear. This TCR was sampled from an adult woman who had mild COVID-19 (a few samples of this study predate the infection). Cell type and time point are not known. The CDR3 coding sequence is TGCAGTGCTAGGCATACCTACGAGCAGTACTTC. This codes for CSARHTYEQYF.